Following are 2 T cell receptor beta chains from one sample sequenced in a study of control samples from healthy donors and cancer patients (dated by TCRdb to 2020 to 2021). The method was the immunoSEQ multiplex PCR assay. TCRdb limited this immuneACCESS table to in-frame rearrangements with V and J called. A share of clones is missing; checked studies link under half to unresolved V genes, and the rest is unexplained. Present in this sample are about 21,000 clones, 80% to 85% of which were seen just once. Roughly 24% of the sample is held by the ten biggest clonotypes. Sequenced material: PBMCs. Every receptor here comes from a man aged 60 to 69 with colorectal cancer.

The CDR3 protein is CASSYQGGLTFF. The DNA for the CDR3 is TGTGCCAGCAGTTACCAGGGGGGGCTAACTTTCTTT. The V and J genes are TRBV6-6 and TRBJ1-1; 7 bases agree with TRBD1. Germline assignment: CDR1 MNHNY and CDR2 SVGAGI (reference sequence). After removal of 2 bases from V and 12 bases from J, the junction contained 6 bases not matched to a gene. This CDR3 has 12 amino acids.

This chain links TRBV19 with TRBJ2-2; D possibly corresponds to TRBD2 (7 bases). The CDR3 length is 17 residues. Trimming removed 3 bases from V and 8 bases from J, with 22 bases in between. Germline V CDR1 and CDR2: LNHDA, SQIVND (reference sequence). CDR3 protein: CASSMSVAGAYQGELFF. CDR3 nucleotide sequence: TGTGCCAGTAGTATGAGCGTGGCGGGGGCCTATCAAGGGGAGCTGTTTTTT.